These 29 T cell receptor beta chains came from one sample sequenced in a study of cytomegalovirus exposure and HLA in healthy donors. PCR used 60 Vbeta primers and 13 Jbeta primers. Libraries were prepared by immunoSEQ multiplex PCR; TCRdb keeps only in-frame clonotypes and omits some of them. The data show about 220,000 clones, with around 80% seen just once and 0.6% to 0.65% held by the top ten. The sequencing input was PBMCs. These receptors were collected from a man younger than 35 in good health and CMV-seronegative.

This chain joins TRBV7-9 and TRBJ1-1; D uncertain. This CDR3 spans 11 amino acids. In germline, CDR1 is SEHNR, CDR2 FQNEAQ (reference sequence). V lost 5 bases, J lost 5 bases, and 6 bases lay in between. CDR3 loop: CASSRQTEAFF. The CDR3 bases are TGTGCCAGCAGCCGTCAGACTGAAGCTTTCTTT.

This chain links TRBV20-1 with TRBJ1-2; the D is unclear. Trimming cost V 6 bases and J 3 bases, with 8 bases left between them. Germline V gene data show CDR1 as DFQATT and CDR2 as SNEGSKA (reference sequence). The CDR3 covers 11 residues. The CDR3 is CSAGWDYGYTF. The CDR3 DNA reads TGCAGTGCGGGCTGGGACTATGGCTACACCTTC.

This clone showed up just a few times. The chain is built from TRBV7-2 and TRBJ1-1; D remains unclear. CDR1 is SGHTA and CDR2 is FQGNSA in the germline V gene. The CDR3 extends over 14 amino acids. The V end was cut by 2 bases, the J end by 2 bases, with 9 bases between. CDR3 loop: CASSLLAVNTEAFF. The CDR3 coding sequence is TGTGCCAGCAGCTTACTTGCAGTTAACACTGAAGCTTTCTTT.

The chain joins TRBV6-6 to TRBJ2-7, with D unresolved. Trimming removed 5 bases at V and 4 bases at J, with 9 bases between. CDR3 size: 12 residues. The germline V gene encodes CDR1 MNHNY and CDR2 SVGAGI (reference sequence). The CDR3: CASSLTGYEQYF. In DNA, the CDR3 is TGTGCCAGCAGTCTAACGGGTTACGAGCAGTACTTC.

V and J are TRBV2 and TRBJ2-6, with 9 bases matching TRBD1. Germline trimming cut 4 bases from V and 3 bases from J; bases unmatched to any gene: 16. Germline values: CDR1 SNHLY, CDR2 FYNNEI. CDR3 length equals 20 residues. The CDR3 loop reads CASSVTGGAVSKGGANVLTF. CDR3 DNA sequence: TGTGCCAGCAGTGTTACAGGGGGCGCTGTGAGTAAGGGTGGGGCCAACGTCCTGACTTTC.

This clone was detected only a few times. J is TRBJ1-2 and V is TRBV6-5, with TRBD1 matching 7 bases. Germline CDR1 and CDR2: MNHEY and SVGAGI. There are 14 residues in the CDR3. V dropped 5 bases and J dropped 8; count of bases not matched to a gene: 11. CDR3 sequence: CASSATGDNGGYTF. The DNA of the CDR3 is TGTGCCAGCAGTGCTACAGGGGATAACGGGGGCTACACCTTC.

This chain joins TRBV9 and TRBJ1-1, with unresolved D. The germline V gene encodes CDR1 SGDLS and CDR2 YYNGEE. This CDR3 has 14 amino acids. V was pared by 0 bases and J by 6 bases, with 12 bases between. The CDR3 here is CASSVATGRAEAFF. CDR3 nucleotide sequence: TGTGCCAGCAGCGTAGCTACCGGGAGGGCTGAAGCTTTCTTT. Based on the CDR3 plus reference TRBV9 and TRBJ1-1, the full variable domain is DSGVTQTPKHLITATGQRVTLRCSPRSGDLSVYWYQQSLDQGLQFLIQYYNGEERAKGNILERFSAQQFPDLHSELNLSSLELGDSALYFCASSVATGRAEAFFGQGTRLTVV.

This chain uses TRBV7-6 with TRBJ2-7; 9 positions agree with TRBD1. V trimming: 5 bases; J trimming: 0 bases; junction bases outside the gene matches: 2. CDR1 is SGHVS, CDR2 FNYEAQ, per germline. The CDR3 has 14 amino acids. CDR3 DNA: TGTGCCAGCAGCGTGACAGGGGGCTCCTACGAGCAGTACTTC. This translates into CASSVTGGSYEQYF.

This chain joins TRBV11-2 and TRBJ1-1; weak D call: TRBD1 (5 bases). CDR3 length: 14 residues. Germline values: CDR1 SGHAT, CDR2 FQNNGV. V was clipped by 3 bases and J by 3 bases, with 11 bases between them. CDR3 region: CASSFTAGDTEAFF. The CDR3 DNA sequence: TGTGCCAGCAGCTTCACCGCGGGGGACACTGAAGCTTTCTTT.

The rearrangement joins TRBV6-9 to TRBJ2-1, with 10 bases aligning to TRBD2. Germline trimming cut 2 bases from V and 3 bases from J; bases unmatched to any gene: 16. Per germline, CDR1 MNHGY and CDR2 SVAAGI. CDR3 length: 20 residues. DNA of the CDR3: TGTGCCAGCAGTTATAATGCTAGCGGGAGCTCTGGGAGGAACTACAATGAGCAGTTCTTC. This codes for CASSYNASGSSGRNYNEQFF.

The chain employs TRBV30 and TRBJ1-5; 8 bases match TRBD1. The CDR3 consists of 16 residues. The trim removed 3 bases at V and 5 bases at J, leaving 12 bases unmatched. The germline gives CDR1 GTSNPN, CDR2 SVGIG (reference sequence). The CDR3 DNA sequence: TGTGCCTGGAGCCCTGGGGGAGTCAGGGGGCATCAGCCCCAGCATTTT. This encodes CAWSPGGVRGHQPQHF.

The J gene is TRBJ1-4, the V gene TRBV29-1, with D uncertain. V was pared by 6 bases and J by 9 bases, with 17 bases between. The germline gives CDR1 SQVTM, CDR2 ANQGSEA. There are 13 residues in the CDR3. CDR3 residues: CSVAVEAHQKLFF. In DNA, the CDR3 is TGCAGCGTAGCCGTAGAGGCTCATCAAAAACTGTTTTTT.

The rearrangement links TRBV6-6 to TRBJ2-1; 7 nucleotides line up with TRBD2. Germline V CDR1 and CDR2: MNHNY, SVGAGI (reference sequence). This CDR3 is built from 15 residues. Trimming at V came to 8 bases and at J to 4 bases, leaving 11 bases not matched to a gene. The CDR3 nucleotides read TGTGCCAGCCAAACGGGCGGGAGTACTTACAATGAGCAGTTCTTC. Translation gives CASQTGGSTYNEQFF.

The chain recombines TRBV4-1 with TRBJ2-1; no clear D. V was trimmed by 1 base and J by 7 bases, leaving 8 bases between them. Germline CDR1 reads MGHRA; CDR2 reads YSYEKL. There are 13 residues in the CDR3. CDR3 DNA: TGCGCCAGCAGCCAAGGGCTAGAGAATGAGCAGTTCTTC. Residues: CASSQGLENEQFF.

This chain connects TRBV2 to TRBJ2-5; 9 positions match TRBD2. Germline loops: CDR1 SNHLY, CDR2 FYNNEI. The CDR3 covers 14 residues. The ends lost 6 bases at V and 3 bases at J; junction bases unmatched: 5. CDR3 in amino acids: CASRLTSGEETQYF. DNA of the CDR3: TGTGCCAGCAGATTGACTAGCGGAGAAGAGACCCAGTACTTC.

Concerning this clone itself: A read error may produce the germline difference seen at one junction end. CDR3 sequence: CASKNLAYSNQPQNF. The CDR3 nucleotides are TGTGCCAGCAAGAATCTGGCGTATAGCAATCAGCCCCAGAATTTT. The V call is TRBV6-1, the J call TRBJ1-5; no clear D. Germline CDR1 is MNHNS and CDR2 is SASEGT. The CDR3 consists of 15 residues.

The chain links TRBV5-1 to TRBJ2-7; maybe TRBD2 (6 bases). The CDR3 covers 14 residues. V lost 2 bases and J 1 base, leaving 10 bases between the germline ends. Germline-derived CDR1 and CDR2 are SGHRS and YFSETQ. The CDR3 nucleotides read TGCGCCAGCAGCTTTCGTAGCGGATCCTACGAGCAGTACTTC. Translated: CASSFRSGSYEQYF.

The rearrangement uses TRBV29-1 and TRBJ1-2; 8 bases align to TRBD1. This CDR3 has 11 residues. With 7 bases clipped from V and 6 bases from J, the junction kept 4 bases outside the gene matches. Germline values: CDR1 SQVTM, CDR2 ANQGSEA. This chain's CDR3 is CSGETGDGYTF. DNA for the CDR3: TGCAGCGGCGAGACAGGGGATGGCTACACCTTC.

J is TRBJ1-1 and V is TRBV28; 8 nucleotides line up with TRBD1. V was clipped by 3 bases and J by 5 bases; unmatched bases: 8. The CDR3 totals 15 residues. The germline gives CDR1 MDHEN, CDR2 SYDVKM. This CDR3 is CASSFPRTGGTEAFF. CDR3 sequence (DNA): TGTGCCAGCAGTTTTCCTCGCACAGGGGGAACTGAAGCTTTCTTT.

This clone was counted a single time. The V call is TRBV6-5, the J call TRBJ2-7; no firm D call. Between the trimmed V and J ends, which lost 5 bases and 5 bases, there was a span of 19 bases. The V gene's germline CDR1 is MNHEY and CDR2 SVGAGI. This CDR3 comprises 15 residues. CDR3 sequence (DNA): TGTGCCAGCAGTCACACGTCCCGGTCTCAGGACGAGCAGTACTTC. As protein: CASSHTSRSQDEQYF.

This chain links TRBV15 with TRBJ2-2; no reliable D call. V was shortened by 0 bases and J by 6 bases, with 5 bases between the two germline ends. This CDR3 has 13 residues. Germline-derived CDR1 and CDR2 are LNHNV and YYDKDF (reference sequence). CDR3 amino acids: CATSRDLPGELFF. CDR3 bases: TGTGCCACCAGCAGAGATCTCCCCGGGGAGCTGTTTTTT.

The CDR3 loop is CASSPYESSSYEQYF. CDR3 nucleotides: TGTGCCAGCAGCCCCTACGAAAGTTCCTCCTACGAGCAGTACTTC. The V call is TRBV7-8, the J call TRBJ2-7; D is unresolved. The germline gives CDR1 SGHVS, CDR2 FQNEAQ. The V end was cut by 5 bases, the J end by 0 bases, with 14 bases between. The CDR3 length is 15 residues. Drawing the rest from reference TRBV7-8 and TRBJ2-7, the complete variable domain is GAGVSQSPRYKVAKRGQDVALRCDPISGHVSLFWYQQALGQGPEFLTYFQNEAQLDKSGLPSDRFFAERPEGSVSTLKIQRTQQEDSAVYLCASSPYESSSYEQYFGPGTRLTVT.

This rearrangement joins TRBV15 to TRBJ2-7; a weak D match, TRBD2 (5 bases). Trimming cost V 0 bases and J 5 bases, with 17 bases left between them. The germline gives CDR1 LNHNV, CDR2 YYDKDF (reference sequence). The CDR3 runs 16 residues. The CDR3 sequence is CATSRDSGRSRDEQYF. The CDR3 DNA follows: TGTGCCACCAGCAGAGATAGTGGGAGATCAAGGGACGAGCAGTACTTC.

In its sample, this clone was seen once. The V gene is TRBV21-1, the J gene TRBJ2-2; TRBD2, the table's D call, lacks a check against the DNA. TRBV21-1 represents a pseudogene. The CDR3 contains 17 residues. The CDR3 is CASSKALGGIGTGELFF. The DNA for the CDR3 is TGTGCCAGCAGCAAAGCGCTCGGGGGGATAGGAACCGGGGAGCTGTTTTTT.

CDR3 residues: CASSLGLVIYEQYF. CDR3 nucleotide sequence: TGTGCCAGCAGCTTAGGACTAGTAATCTACGAGCAGTACTTC. V gene TRBV7-2 combines with J gene TRBJ2-7; D perhaps matches TRBD2 (6 bases). The CDR3 length is 14 residues. CDR1 is SGHTA and CDR2 is FQGNSA in the germline V gene. The ends were cut back, 1 base at V and 3 bases at J, with 10 bases in the middle.

V is TRBV30 and J is TRBJ1-6, with 8 bases lining up with TRBD1. Trimming at V came to 7 bases and at J to 7 bases, leaving 6 bases not matched to a gene. CDR1 and CDR2 from the germline V gene are GTSNPN and SVGIG (reference sequence). CDR3 size: 13 residues. The CDR3 protein is CAYTRDRNSPLHF. The CDR3 DNA reads TGTGCCTACACCCGGGACAGGAATTCACCCCTCCACTTT. Full variable domain (remainder filled in from reference TRBV30 and TRBJ1-6): SQTIHQWPATLVQPVGSPLSLECTVEGTSNPNLYWYRQAAGRGLQLLFYSVGIGQISSEVPQNLSASRPQDRQFILSSKKLLLSDSGFYLCAYTRDRNSPLHFGNGTRLTVT.

The rearrangement uses TRBV7-2 and TRBJ2-6, with D possibly TRBD1 on 5 matching bases. CDR3 length: 17 residues. The germline gives CDR1 SGHTA, CDR2 FQGNSA. Trimming took 5 bases from V and 0 from J, leaving 14 bases between them. CDR3 amino acids: CASSADILNSGANVLTF. The CDR3 DNA is TGTGCCAGCAGCGCGGACATTCTAAACTCTGGGGCCAACGTCCTGACTTTC. The whole variable domain, filled in from reference TRBV7-2 and TRBJ2-6, reads GAGVSQSPSNKVTEKGKDVELRCDPISGHTALYWYRQSLGQGLEFLIYFQGNSAPDKSGLPSDRFSAERTGGSVSTLTIQRTQQEDSAVYLCASSADILNSGANVLTFGAGSRLTVL.

The table lists this clone with a few counts. The chain carries TRBV30 and TRBJ2-5; unclear D gene. Per germline, CDR1 GTSNPN and CDR2 SVGIG (reference sequence). CDR3 length: 11 amino acids. With 0 bases removed from V and 5 bases from J, the gap between germline ends came to 4 bases. The CDR3 spells CAWSVRETQYF. CDR3 sequence (DNA): TGTGCCTGGAGTGTACGGGAGACCCAGTACTTC.

The chain combines TRBV21-1 with TRBJ1-2; the DNA was not used to check the table's D call, TRBD1. TRBV21-1 is described as a pseudogene. The CDR3 spans 14 residues. For the CDR3, the DNA is TGTGCCAGCAGCCCCAGGGACAAATCCTATGGCTACACCTTC. Translation: CASSPRDKSYGYTF.